What follows are 7 T cell receptor beta chains derived from one specimen sequenced in a study of shared clonotypes between healthy human individuals (dated by TCRdb to the early 2020s). The library came from the immunoSEQ multiplex PCR assay. In its TCRdb copy, this immuneACCESS table keeps in-frame sequences only and misses some clones. Where compared with another copy, unresolved V genes explain less than half of these, and the others have no known cause. The sample data list hundreds of thousands of clones, and about 80% of these were observed just once. The top ten clones comprise about 1.8% of the sample. The sequencing sample was made of memory CD4+ T cells sorted from blood. The sample's cell subset or site label is to be understood as: CD45RA-negative fraction. The source is a woman aged 25-40 years in good health.

The V and J genes are TRBV6-6 and TRBJ1-2; unclear D gene. CDR3 size: 14 residues. The V end was cut by 2 bases, the J end by 2 bases, with 9 bases between. Germline V lookup: CDR1 MNHNY, CDR2 SVGAGI (reference sequence). This CDR3 reads CASSYEAANYGYTF. The CDR3 DNA reads TGTGCCAGCAGTTACGAAGCAGCGAACTATGGCTACACCTTC.

This chain uses TRBV11-2 with TRBJ2-1; D possibly corresponds to TRBD1 (5 bases). CDR3 length: 14 amino acids. Germline-derived CDR1 and CDR2 are SGHAT and FQNNGV. V lost 2 bases, J lost 9 bases, and 14 bases lay in between. CDR3 protein: CASSLSGRVGEQFF. The CDR3, as DNA: TGTGCCAGCAGCTTATCGGGCAGGGTTGGTGAGCAGTTCTTC.

This sequence joins TRBV5-1 and TRBJ2-1; 8 nucleotides align to TRBD2. The junction had 7 bases not matched to a gene; V was cut back by 2 bases and J by 0 bases. The CDR3 is 17 amino acids. The germline gives CDR1 SGHRS, CDR2 YFSETQ. The chain's CDR3 is CASSLSGRITSYNEQFF. CDR3 nucleotides: TGCGCCAGCAGCTTAAGCGGGAGAATAACCTCCTACAATGAGCAGTTCTTC.

This clone occurred many times. The genes are TRBV28 and TRBJ1-2, with a weak D call TRBD1 (5 bases). Germline V gene lookup returns CDR1 MDHEN and CDR2 SYDVKM. The CDR3 consists of 13 residues. V lost 6 bases, J lost 4 bases, and 12 bases lay in between. This CDR3 reads CASSPQEIYGYTF. As DNA, the CDR3 is TGTGCCAGCAGCCCACAGGAAATCTATGGCTACACCTTC.

CDR3 bases: TGCAGCGTTGTGGTACTAGCGGAGAACACCGGGGAGCTGTTTTTT. The encoded protein is CSVVVLAENTGELFF. The J gene is TRBJ2-2, the V gene TRBV29-1; TRBD2 matches at 8 bases. With V trimmed by 4 bases and J by 1 base, 5 bases remained unmatched. Germline lookup yields CDR1 SQVTM and CDR2 ANQGSEA. This CDR3 is 15 amino acids long.

This chain connects TRBV5-1 to TRBJ2-1, with D perhaps being TRBD1 or TRBD2 (5 bases each). Trimming removed 2 bases from V and 2 bases from J, with 14 bases in between. This CDR3 contains 16 residues. Germline CDR1 and CDR2: SGHRS and YFSETQ. CDR3 protein: CASSFGGEGPYNEQFF. Here the CDR3 DNA reads TGCGCCAGCAGCTTTGGAGGAGAGGGGCCCTACAATGAGCAGTTCTTC.

V and J are TRBV9 and TRBJ2-6; 9 bases align to TRBD1. Germline CDR1 and CDR2: SGDLS and YYNGEE. This CDR3 comprises 18 residues. With V trimmed by 5 bases and J by 0 bases, 9 bases remained unmatched. The CDR3 sequence is CASRNPGQGLSGANVLTF. The DNA of the CDR3 is TGTGCCAGCAGGAACCCGGGACAGGGCCTCTCTGGGGCCAACGTCCTGACTTTC.